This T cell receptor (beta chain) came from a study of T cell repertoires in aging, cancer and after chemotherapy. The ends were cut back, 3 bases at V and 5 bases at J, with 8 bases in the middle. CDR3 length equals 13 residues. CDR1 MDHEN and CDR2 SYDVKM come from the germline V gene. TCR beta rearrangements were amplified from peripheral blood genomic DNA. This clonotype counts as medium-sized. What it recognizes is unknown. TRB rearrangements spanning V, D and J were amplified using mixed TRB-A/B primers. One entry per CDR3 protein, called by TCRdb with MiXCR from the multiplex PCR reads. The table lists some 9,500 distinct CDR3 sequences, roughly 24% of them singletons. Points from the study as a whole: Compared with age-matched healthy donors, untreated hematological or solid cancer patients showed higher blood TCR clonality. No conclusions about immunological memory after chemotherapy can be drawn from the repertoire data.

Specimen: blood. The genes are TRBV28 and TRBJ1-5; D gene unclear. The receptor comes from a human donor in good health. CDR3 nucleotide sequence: TGTGCCAGCAGTTTTGGCGCGGATCAGCCCCAGCATTTT. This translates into CASSFGADQPQHF.